The clone carrying this TCR beta chain was counted at least ten times. This record comes from a study of T-cell reconstitution after alpha-beta-depleted transplantation in children. The TCRbeta library incorporated unique molecular identifiers. One entry per CDR3 protein, called by TCRdb with MiXCR from the PCR reads. The profile shows hundreds of thousands of distinct CDR3 sequences, more than 10% of them singletons. The source was PBMCs from the stem cell graft donor, collected from the stem cell graft. The TCR sequence derives from a human donor who donated a stem cell graft to a child with acute lymphoblastic leukemia.

CDR3 region: CASSWGGGTDTQYF. Written as DNA, the CDR3 is TGTGCCAGCAGCTGGGGGGGCGGCACAGATACGCAGTATTTT. This chain joins TRBV5-6 and TRBJ2-3; a possible D gene is TRBD2 (7 bases). V was clipped by 3 bases and J by 1 base, with 9 bases between them. The V gene's germline CDR1 is SGHDT and CDR2 YYEEEE. This CDR3 comprises 14 residues.